Below are 5 T cell receptor beta chains sequenced from a single sample in a study of cytomegalovirus exposure and HLA in healthy donors. PCR employed 60 Vbeta and 13 Jbeta primers. The table came from immunoSEQ multiplex PCR; TCRdb's copy has only in-frame clones and leaves some out. Of fewer than 250,000 clones in the sample, around 73% were seen once. Sample: PBMCs. The origin of the receptors is a woman aged 30 to 39 in good health and CMV-seropositive.

This clone has a handful of counts. The gene calls are TRBV7-3 and TRBJ2-1; TRBD1 agrees at 9 bases. Germline CDR1 SGHTA, CDR2 FQGTGA. The CDR3 is 16 residues long. After removal of 1 base from V and 5 bases from J, the junction contained 6 bases not matched to a gene. The CDR3: CASSLRGQGSHNEQFF. CDR3 DNA sequence: TGTGCCAGCAGCTTAAGGGGACAGGGATCCCACAATGAGCAGTTCTTC.

This chain connects TRBV10-2 to TRBJ1-2, with 7 bases that match TRBD1. The J segment lost 5 bases and the V segment lost 7 bases, leaving 25 bases of the junction unmatched. CDR1 and CDR2 from the germline V gene are WSHSY and SAAADI. The CDR3 totals 19 residues. The CDR3 is CASTDIRGQVSPTGYGYTF. Here the CDR3 DNA reads TGCGCCAGCACAGATATTCGAGGACAGGTTTCCCCAACAGGATATGGCTACACCTTC.

This rearrangement joins TRBV19 to TRBJ1-5; the D is unclear. There are 15 residues in the CDR3. The germline V gene encodes CDR1 LNHDA and CDR2 SQIVND (reference sequence). Trimming pared 0 bases from V and 0 bases from J, leaving 6 bases between. As DNA, the CDR3 is TGTGCCAGTAGTATAGAGGGAGGTAGCAATCAGCCCCAGCATTTT. This codes for CASSIEGGSNQPQHF.

The chain employs TRBV2 and TRBJ2-1, with D tentatively TRBD1 (6 bases). The CDR3 sequence is 16 residues long. V shed 4 bases and J shed 4 bases, with 17 bases lying between them. The germline CDR1 and CDR2 sequences are SNHLY and FYNNEI. CDR3 in DNA: TGTGCCAGCAGTGCACAGTATAAGGGGACATACAATGAGCAGTTCTTC. Protein sequence: CASSAQYKGTYNEQFF.

J is TRBJ1-3 and V is TRBV19; D remains ambiguous. The CDR3 is made up of 15 amino acids. The V end lost 6 bases, the J end lost 1 base, and 13 bases lay between the germline ends. Germline V CDR1 and CDR2: LNHDA, SQIVND (reference sequence). This CDR3 reads CASSPEEVSGNTIYF. The DNA for the CDR3 is TGTGCCAGTAGCCCGGAGGAGGTTTCTGGAAACACCATATATTTT.